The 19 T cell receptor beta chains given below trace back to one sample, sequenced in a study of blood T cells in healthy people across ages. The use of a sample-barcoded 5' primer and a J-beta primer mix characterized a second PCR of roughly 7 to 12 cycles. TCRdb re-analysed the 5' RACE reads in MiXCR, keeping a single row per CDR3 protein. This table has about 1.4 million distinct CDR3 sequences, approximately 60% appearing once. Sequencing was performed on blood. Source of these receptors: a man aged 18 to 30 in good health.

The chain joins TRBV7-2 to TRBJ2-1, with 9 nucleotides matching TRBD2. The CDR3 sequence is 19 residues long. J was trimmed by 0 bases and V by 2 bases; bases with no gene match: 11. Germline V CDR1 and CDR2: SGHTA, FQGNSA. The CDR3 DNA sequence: TGTGCCAGCAGCTTACTAGCGGGGCGCAGGCTGAGCTCCTACAATGAGCAGTTCTTC. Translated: CASSLLAGRRLSSYNEQFF.

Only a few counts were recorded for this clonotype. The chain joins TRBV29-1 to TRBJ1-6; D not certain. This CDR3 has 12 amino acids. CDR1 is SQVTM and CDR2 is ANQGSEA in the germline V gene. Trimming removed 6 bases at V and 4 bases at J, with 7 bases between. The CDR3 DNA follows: TGCAGCGTGCAGGAGTATAATTCACCCCTCCACTTT. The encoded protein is CSVQEYNSPLHF.

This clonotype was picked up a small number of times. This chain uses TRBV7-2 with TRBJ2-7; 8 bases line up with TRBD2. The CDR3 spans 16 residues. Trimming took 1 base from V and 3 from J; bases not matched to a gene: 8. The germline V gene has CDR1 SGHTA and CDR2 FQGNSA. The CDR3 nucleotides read TGTGCCAGCAGCTTAGATCCGCCAACTAGCGGCTACGAGCAGTACTTC. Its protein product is CASSLDPPTSGYEQYF.

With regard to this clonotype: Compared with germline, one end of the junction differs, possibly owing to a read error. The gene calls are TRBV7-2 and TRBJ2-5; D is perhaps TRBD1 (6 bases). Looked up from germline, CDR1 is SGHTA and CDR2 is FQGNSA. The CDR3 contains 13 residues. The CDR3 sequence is CASSGQDSETQYF. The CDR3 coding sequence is TGTGCCAGCAGCGGCCAGGACAGCGAGACCCAGTATTTC.

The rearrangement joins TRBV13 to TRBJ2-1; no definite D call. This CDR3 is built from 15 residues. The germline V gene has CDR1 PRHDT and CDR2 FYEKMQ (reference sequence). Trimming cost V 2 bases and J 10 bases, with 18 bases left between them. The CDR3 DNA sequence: TGTGCCAGCAGCTTACCGGATAGTTATGTTGGGGAGCAGTTCTTC. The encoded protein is CASSLPDSYVGEQFF.

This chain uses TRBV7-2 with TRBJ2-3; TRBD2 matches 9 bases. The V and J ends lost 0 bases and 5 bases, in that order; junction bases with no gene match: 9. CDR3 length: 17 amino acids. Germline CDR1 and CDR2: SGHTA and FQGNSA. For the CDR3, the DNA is TGTGCCAGCAGCTTAGCTTTGCGCGGGAGGGCCGAAGATACGCAGTATTTT. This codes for CASSLALRGRAEDTQYF.

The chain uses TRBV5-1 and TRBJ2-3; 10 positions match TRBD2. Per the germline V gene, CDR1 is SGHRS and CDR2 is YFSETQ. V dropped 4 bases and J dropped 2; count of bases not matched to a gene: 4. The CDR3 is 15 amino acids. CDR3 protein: CASSQRGGYTDTQYF. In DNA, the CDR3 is TGCGCCAGCAGCCAGCGGGGGGGATACACAGATACGCAGTATTTT.

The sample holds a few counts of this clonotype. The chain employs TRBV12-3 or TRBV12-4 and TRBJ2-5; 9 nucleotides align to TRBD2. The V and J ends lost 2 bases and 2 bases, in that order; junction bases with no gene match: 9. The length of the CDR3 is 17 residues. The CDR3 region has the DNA TGTGCCAGCAGTTTACAATTTAGCGGGAGAAAGCAAGAGACCCAGTACTTC. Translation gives CASSLQFSGRKQETQYF.

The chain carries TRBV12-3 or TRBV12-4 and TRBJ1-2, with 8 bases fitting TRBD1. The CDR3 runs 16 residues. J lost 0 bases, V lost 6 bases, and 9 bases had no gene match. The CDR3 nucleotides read TGTGCCAGCAGCCGGGACAGGAACTCAGCTAACTATGGCTACACCTTC. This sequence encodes CASSRDRNSANYGYTF.

The CDR3 coding sequence is TGTGCCAGCAGAACTAGCAACACTGAAGCTTTCTTT. Translating it yields CASRTSNTEAFF. The V call is TRBV27, the J call TRBJ1-1; no clear D gene. Between the trimmed V and J ends, which lost 6 bases and 2 bases, there was a span of 7 bases. This CDR3 has 12 residues. In germline, CDR1 is MNHEY, CDR2 SMNVEV (reference sequence).

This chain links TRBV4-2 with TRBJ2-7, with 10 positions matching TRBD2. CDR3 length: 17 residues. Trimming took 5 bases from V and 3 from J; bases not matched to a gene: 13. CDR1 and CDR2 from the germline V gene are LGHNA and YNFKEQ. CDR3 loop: CASSELAGGSMSYEQYF. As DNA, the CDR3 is TGTGCCAGCAGCGAATTAGCGGGGGGATCCATGAGCTACGAGCAGTACTTC.

For the CDR3, the DNA is TGTGCCATCAACCAGGACATTTTCTCTGGAAACACCATATATTTT. Amino acid sequence: CAINQDIFSGNTIYF. The chain carries TRBV10-3 and TRBJ1-3; D may be TRBD1 (5 bases). CDR3 size: 15 residues. Germline V gene data show CDR1 as ENHRY and CDR2 as SYGVKD. V gave up 7 bases and J gave up 0 bases, with 13 bases separating them.

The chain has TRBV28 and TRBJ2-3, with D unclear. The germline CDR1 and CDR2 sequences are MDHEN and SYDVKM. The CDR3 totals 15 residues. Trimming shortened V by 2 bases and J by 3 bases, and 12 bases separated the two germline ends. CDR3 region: CASSLTGIGTDTQYF. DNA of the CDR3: TGTGCCAGCAGTTTAACCGGTATAGGAACAGATACGCAGTATTTT.

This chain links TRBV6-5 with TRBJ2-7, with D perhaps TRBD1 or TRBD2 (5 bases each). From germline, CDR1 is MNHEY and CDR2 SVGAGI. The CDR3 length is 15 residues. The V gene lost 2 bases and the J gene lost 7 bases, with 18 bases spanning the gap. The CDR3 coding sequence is TGTGCCAGCAGTTACCGGGACCGAGGGAGTTGGGAGCAGTACTTC. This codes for CASSYRDRGSWEQYF.

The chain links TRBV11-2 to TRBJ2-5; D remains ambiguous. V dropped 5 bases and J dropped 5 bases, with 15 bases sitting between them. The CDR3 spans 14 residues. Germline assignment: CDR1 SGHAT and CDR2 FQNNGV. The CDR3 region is CASSEAAIRETQYF. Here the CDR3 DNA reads TGTGCCAGCAGCGAAGCAGCTATACGGGAGACCCAGTACTTC.

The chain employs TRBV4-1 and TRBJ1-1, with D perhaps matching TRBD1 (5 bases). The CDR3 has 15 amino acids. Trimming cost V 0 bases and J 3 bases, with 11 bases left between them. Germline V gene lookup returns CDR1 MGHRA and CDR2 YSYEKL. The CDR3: CASSQDPGRDTEAFF. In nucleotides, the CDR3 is TGCGCCAGCAGCCAAGATCCGGGACGGGACACTGAAGCTTTCTTT.

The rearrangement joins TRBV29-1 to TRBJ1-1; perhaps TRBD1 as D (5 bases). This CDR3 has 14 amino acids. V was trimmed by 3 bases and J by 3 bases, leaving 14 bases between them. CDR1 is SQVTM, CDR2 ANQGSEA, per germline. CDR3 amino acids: CSVEGQFGDTEAFF. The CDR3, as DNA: TGCAGCGTTGAGGGGCAGTTCGGGGACACTGAAGCTTTCTTT.

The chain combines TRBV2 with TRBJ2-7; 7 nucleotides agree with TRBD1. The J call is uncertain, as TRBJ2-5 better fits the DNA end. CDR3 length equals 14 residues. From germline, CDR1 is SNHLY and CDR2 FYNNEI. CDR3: CARRPTGRGETQYF. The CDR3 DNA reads TGTGCCAGACGCCCGACAGGGCGTGGGGAGACCCAGTACTTC.

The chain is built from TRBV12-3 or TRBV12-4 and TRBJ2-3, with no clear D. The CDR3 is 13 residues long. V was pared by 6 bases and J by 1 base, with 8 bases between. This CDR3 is CASRSLGTDTQYF. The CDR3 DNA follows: TGTGCCAGCAGATCTCTGGGCACAGATACGCAGTATTTT.